This T cell receptor (beta chain) was sequenced during a study of blood T cells in healthy people across ages. CDR3 length: 11 amino acids. The V gene end was trimmed by 3 bases and the J gene end by 15 bases; junction bases not matched to a gene: 4. CDR1 and CDR2 (germline): SGDLS, YYNGEE. Every sample yielded at least 6.5 million isolated PBMCs. This clonotype appeared a few times. The antigen remains undetermined. With a J-beta primer mix and a sample-barcoded 5' primer, a second PCR ran about 7 to 12 cycles. Every cDNA molecule bore a tag from a template-switch adaptor containing 12 random nucleotides. TCRdb used MiXCR to reprocess the 5' RACE reads, holding one entry per CDR3 protein. The sample records over 950,000 distinct CDR3 sequences, 45% to 60% being singletons. Findings and limits, study-wide: Older individuals had lower TCR beta diversity per million T cells (the decline was roughly linear).

This TCR was recovered from a woman aged 55-69 years in good health. The chain links TRBV9 to TRBJ2-1; TRBD1 agrees at 9 bases. The specimen was blood. CDR3: CASSGRDRVFF. Here the CDR3 DNA reads TGTGCCAGCAGCGGCCGGGACAGGGTGTTCTTC. The whole variable domain, remainder taken from reference TRBV9 and TRBJ2-1, is DSGVTQTPKHLITATGQRVTLRCSPRSGDLSVYWYQQSLDQGLQFLIQYYNGEERAKGNILERFSAQQFPDLHSELNLSSLELGDSALYFCASSGRDRVFFGPGTRLTVL.